This TCR beta chain is drawn from a study of shared clonotypes between healthy human individuals. Concerning this clone: Its antigen is unidentified.

CD4+ cells were split into CD45RA+ naive and CD45RA-negative memory subsets. As processed by the authors: There were no quality scores in the junction-only immunoSEQ sequences, so filtering differed. Profiled with immunoSEQ multiplex PCR; TCRdb holds only in-frame clones, not every one. From that table come the V and J calls and clone size; the DNA was used to work out D and trimming. This sample has 2 million to 2.5 million clones, with approximately 93% found just once. Overall study results and limits: Unshared clonotypes carried lower generation probabilities than those common to all four donors.

In germline, CDR1 is MDHEN, CDR2 SYDVKM. Trimming shortened V by 3 bases and J by 6 bases, and 12 bases separated the two germline ends. The CDR3 is 15 amino acids. The sequenced material came from naive CD4+ T cells from PBMCs. Sample subset: CD45RA+ positively selected. The receptor's source is a man between 18 and 35 years old in good health. Some clones in this sample may be carry-over from other donors' samples. The chain combines TRBV28 with TRBJ1-6; TRBD1 is a possible D gene (6 bases). The CDR3 nucleotides read TGTGCCAGCAGTTTTGTCACAGGGAGTAATTCACCCCTCCACTTT. This sequence encodes CASSFVTGSNSPLHF.